The clone carrying this T cell receptor beta chain was found once. Produced via immunoSEQ multiplex PCR; TCRdb's table is partial and in-frame only. Seen here are about 78,000 clones, approximately 80% observed once, and the top ten hold 0.4% to 0.5%. The data stem from a study of OX40 agonist ivuxolimab in advanced cancers. The CDR3 totals 14 residues. The ends were cut back, 4 bases at V and 3 bases at J, with 11 bases in the middle. Germline V gene data show CDR1 as SGHDT and CDR2 as YYEEEE. This sequence joins TRBV5-6 and TRBJ2-1; D may match TRBD1 or TRBD2 (5 bases each). The sequencing here drew on CD4+ or CD8+ T cells sorted from blood, taken in a trial of the OX40 agonist ivuxolimab. The clonotype comes from an adult with an advanced solid tumor such as melanoma, head and neck, liver or kidney cancer. The CDR3 DNA reads as TGTGCCAGCAGCCCGGGACCAAGCTACAATGAGCAGTTCTTC. Encoded protein: CASSPGPSYNEQFF. Full variable domain (outside the CDR3, taken from reference TRBV5-6 and TRBJ2-1): DAGVTQSPTHLIKTRGQQVTLRCSPKSGHDTVSWYQQALGQGPQFIFQYYEEEERQRGNFPDRFSGHQFPNYSSELNVNALLLGDSALYLCASSPGPSYNEQFFGPGTRLTVL.